The clone carrying this T cell receptor (beta chain) was counted once. Its antigen remains unidentified. A multiplex PCR was run with 60 Vbeta primers and 13 Jbeta primers. TCRdb's copy holds only in-frame clones and misses some; the assay was immunoSEQ multiplex PCR. The sample holds approximately 150,000 clones, roughly 79% seen once. Samples came from healthy bone marrow donors. The data are from a study of cytomegalovirus exposure and HLA in healthy donors. Study-level points and caveats: Immune exposure data for these donors was limited to CMV serostatus.

Trimming took 1 base from V and 2 from J; bases not matched to a gene: 4. The CDR3 is made up of 17 amino acids. The germline gives CDR1 SEHNR, CDR2 FQNEAQ (reference sequence). The gene calls are TRBV7-9 and TRBJ2-4; 11 positions match TRBD2. The sequence was obtained from a man aged 35-49 years in good health and CMV-seronegative. Material: PBMCs. CDR3 in amino acids: CASSLGRLAGSKNIQYF. In DNA form, the CDR3 reads TGTGCCAGCAGCTTAGGGAGACTAGCGGGATCCAAAAACATTCAGTACTTC.